The 9 T cell receptor beta chains reported below all come from one sample, sequenced in a study of T cell responses to AZD1222 COVID-19 vaccine. Using immunoSEQ multiplex PCR, the repertoire was profiled, and TCRdb retains in-frame clones only, with some absent. The data hold tens of thousands of clones, with under 95% observed a single time. The sequencing used peripheral blood, collected 28 days after the second AZD1222 dose. These receptor sequences come from an adult who received the AZD1222 COVID-19 vaccine.

V gene TRBV11-3 combines with J gene TRBJ2-7; 7 nucleotides agree with TRBD1. The junction had 6 bases not matched to a gene; V was cut back by 4 bases and J by 6 bases. CDR3 length: 13 residues. CDR1 is SGHNT and CDR2 is YENEEA in the germline V gene. Written as DNA, the CDR3 is TGTGCCAGCAGCTCCACACCAGGGGGCGAGCAGTACTTC. It specifies CASSSTPGGEQYF.

The rearrangement joins TRBV18 to TRBJ2-7; TRBD1 agrees at 8 bases. The CDR3 runs to 15 residues. The trim removed 2 bases at V and 5 bases at J, leaving 8 bases unmatched. In germline, CDR1 is KGHSH, CDR2 LQKENI. The CDR3 loop is CASSPVGQGRDEQYF. The CDR3, as DNA: TGTGCCAGCTCACCAGTCGGACAGGGTAGAGACGAGCAGTACTTC.

The J gene is TRBJ1-1, the V gene TRBV27, with TRBD1 as a possible D gene (5 bases). CDR3 length: 15 residues. CDR1 is MNHEY and CDR2 is SMNVEV in the germline V gene (reference sequence). Trimming left V 7 bases short and J 1 base short, with 16 bases between. The CDR3 sequence: CASMGVNLGNTEAFF. The CDR3 bases are TGTGCCAGCATGGGGGTTAACTTGGGGAACACTGAAGCTTTCTTT.

CDR3 in amino acids: CASRSPRTGRADTQYF. The CDR3 DNA reads TGTGCCAGCAGATCACCCCGGACAGGGAGGGCAGATACGCAGTATTTT. V and J are TRBV28 and TRBJ2-3, with D possibly TRBD1 on 8 matching bases. V shed 6 bases and J shed 4 bases, with 20 bases lying between them. This CDR3 region has 16 residues. The germline V gene encodes CDR1 MDHEN and CDR2 SYDVKM.

In nucleotides, the CDR3 is TGTGCCAGCAGTTCCGGGGGGCCGGGCACTGAAGCTTTCTTT. Amino acid sequence: CASSSGGPGTEAFF. V gene TRBV11-3 combines with J gene TRBJ1-1; the D gene is possibly TRBD1 (6 bases). The germline V gene encodes CDR1 SGHNT and CDR2 YENEEA. The V gene lost 6 bases and the J gene lost 4 bases, with 15 bases spanning the gap. The CDR3 has 14 amino acids.

This clone is labeled as large (0.1 to 1%). The chain combines TRBV14 with TRBJ1-2; D is possibly TRBD1 (6 bases). Germline CDR1 reads SGHDN; CDR2 reads FVKESK. V was pared by 4 bases and J by 4 bases, with 13 bases between. The CDR3 consists of 14 residues. The CDR3 DNA sequence: TGTGCCAGCAGCCTTTTCGGGACACTCTATGGCTACACCTTC. Protein: CASSLFGTLYGYTF.

V gene TRBV13 combines with J gene TRBJ1-1, with TRBD1 identical over 7 bases. CDR1 is PRHDT, CDR2 FYEKMQ, per germline (reference sequence). This CDR3 has 15 amino acids. With 0 bases clipped from V and 1 base from J, the junction kept 2 bases outside the gene matches. CDR3 nucleotides: TGTGCCAGCAGCTTAGGGGCAGGGGGGAACACTGAAGCTTTCTTT. Amino acids: CASSLGAGGNTEAFF.

The chain carries TRBV6-2 or TRBV6-3 and TRBJ1-4; D is uncertain. Trimming removed 6 bases at V and 8 bases at J, with 16 bases between. Germline CDR1 MNHEY, CDR2 SVGEGT. CDR3 length equals 14 residues. The chain's CDR3 is CASSRPGLSEKLFF. The CDR3 DNA reads as TGTGCCAGCAGCCGGCCCGGGCTTTCGGAAAAACTGTTTTTT.

This clone occurred once. V usage is TRBV6-2 or TRBV6-3 and J usage is TRBJ1-1; perhaps TRBD1 as D (6 bases). V dropped 0 bases and J dropped 5 bases, with 10 bases sitting between them. CDR1 and CDR2 from the germline V gene are MNHEY and SVGEGT. The CDR3 is 14 residues long. The CDR3 spells CASSYSGGRTEAFF. DNA for the CDR3: TGTGCCAGCAGTTACTCCGGGGGGCGGACTGAAGCTTTCTTT.